This is a list of T cell receptor beta chains from one sample in a study of T cell repertoires in cytomegalovirus infection. What these receptors recognize is not known. TCRdb redid the calling of the reads with MiXCR, one entry per CDR3 protein. The top ten hold around an eighth of the sample, which has around 900,000 distinct CDR3 sequences, approximately 33% seen once. The sequences come from cultured CD8+ T cells from PBMCs, collected from culture after CMV antigen stimulation. The source is a human donor in good health (CMV status not recorded). Some clones in this sample may be carry-over from other donors' samples. The CDR3 runs from the conserved cysteine through the conserved F or W. The D gene is left open where the match is weak. Clone size is given for some rows only: seen once, a few or many times, or a class if the clone is expanded.

j_call clone_size d_call v_call cdr3_aa cdr3_nt
TRBJ1-1 many TRBD1 TRBV7-6 CAVRTGVNTEAFF TGTGCCGTACGGACAGGGGTAAACACTGAAGCTTTCTTT
TRBJ2-5 many . TRBV12-3/TRBV12-4 CASSLASLTRGTQYF TGTGCCAGCAGTTTAGCTAGCCTAACACGGGGGACCCAGTACTTC
TRBJ2-7 . TRBD1 TRBV6-6 CASTKGQGLYEQYF TGTGCCAGCACCAAGGGACAGGGACTCTACGAGCAGTACTTC
TRBJ2-1 . . TRBV9 CASSDRQASYNEQFF TGTGCCAGCAGCGATAGACAGGCTTCCTACAATGAGCAGTTCTTC
TRBJ2-2 . TRBD1 TRBV4-2 CASSPYYAGTGNTGELFF TGTGCCAGCAGCCCTTATTACGCCGGGACAGGGAACACCGGGGAGCTGTTTTTT
TRBJ2-5 few . TRBV6-5 CASSFGQGRQETQYF TGTGCCAGCAGTTTTGGGCAGGGGCGCCAAGAGACCCAGTACTTC
TRBJ2-2 once . TRBV6-2/TRBV6-3 CASSYTALSPGLFF TGTGCCAGCAGTTACACGGCGTTGTCTCCAGGGCTGTTTTTT
TRBJ1-5 many . TRBV27 CASSPGRINQPQHF TGTGCCAGCAGTCCCGGACGGATCAATCAGCCCCAGCATTTT
TRBJ1-1 . TRBD1 TRBV13 CASSLSPDRADMNTEAFF TGTGCCAGCAGCTTATCCCCGGACAGGGCAGATATGAACACTGAAGCTTTCTTT
TRBJ2-5 few TRBD1 TRBV6-6 CASSYPRQGAWETQYF TGTGCCAGCAGTTACCCTCGACAGGGGGCTTGGGAGACCCAGTACTTC
TRBJ2-7 . . TRBV20-1 CSARGRGASYEQYF TGCAGTGCTAGGGGGCGCGGTGCCTCCTACGAGCAGTACTTC
TRBJ2-1 many TRBD1 TRBV7-8 CASIDRVSYNEQFF TGTGCCAGCATCGACAGGGTCTCCTACAATGAGCAGTTCTTC
TRBJ2-2 . . TRBV12-3/TRBV12-4 CASSPWGSGELFF TGTGCCAGCAGTCCCTGGGGGTCCGGGGAGCTGTTTTTT
TRBJ2-7 many . TRBV7-9 CASSSNPVNPGSYEQYF TGTGCCAGCAGCTCCAATCCCGTCAACCCCGGCTCCTACGAGCAGTACTTC
TRBJ1-6 many . TRBV7-2 CASSKTLISSYNSPLHF TGTGCCAGCAGCAAAACCTTGATTAGCTCCTATAATTCACCCCTCCACTTT
TRBJ1-3 few TRBD1 TRBV7-9 CASSRGQGEFFSGNTIYF TGTGCCAGCAGCCGGGGACAGGGGGAATTCTTCTCTGGAAACACCATATATTTT
TRBJ1-5 few . TRBV4-1 CASSQATGLGGNQPQHF TGCGCCAGCAGCCAAGCCACAGGACTCGGGGGCAATCAGCCCCAGCATTTT
TRBJ1-1 few . TRBV6-6 CATGLNTEAFF TGTGCCACGGGACTGAACACTGAAGCTTTCTTT
TRBJ2-1 many TRBD2 TRBV7-8 CASSLNGLADYNEQFF TGTGCCAGCAGCTTAAACGGACTAGCCGATTACAATGAGCAGTTCTTC
TRBJ2-1 many . TRBV7-9 CASSFSGTSTYNEQFF TGTGCCAGCAGCTTCTCCGGGACGAGTACATACAATGAGCAGTTCTTC
TRBJ2-7 . TRBD1 TRBV4-1 CASSQRQGGAYEQYF TGCGCCAGCAGCCAGAGACAGGGGGGGGCCTACGAGCAGTACTTC
TRBJ2-2 many . TRBV7-9 CASSARAGELFF TGTGCCAGCAGCGCCCGAGCCGGGGAGCTGTTTTTT
TRBJ2-7 few . TRBV6-6 CASSRGARDEQYF TGTGCCAGCAGTCGGGGGGCGCGAGACGAGCAGTACTTC
TRBJ1-5 few TRBD1 TRBV6-5 CASSYSKDRDQPQHF TGTGCCAGCAGTTACTCGAAGGACAGGGATCAGCCCCAGCATTTT
TRBJ2-7 . . TRBV4-1 CASSQVGPGSEIDEQYF TGCGCCAGCAGCCAAGTTGGTCCGGGCAGTGAAATCGACGAGCAGTACTTC
TRBJ1-2 . . TRBV4-3 CASSQVVRDTLDYGYTF TGCGCCAGCAGCCAAGTGGTCCGGGACACGCTGGATTATGGCTACACCTTC
TRBJ1-1 few . TRBV6-1 CASSGWVGAEAFF TGTGCCAGCAGTGGATGGGTGGGCGCTGAAGCTTTCTTT
TRBJ1-2 . . TRBV12-3/TRBV12-4 CASSLRGAGTVDGYTF TGTGCCAGCAGTTTACGGGGAGCCGGTACTGTGGATGGCTACACCTTC
TRBJ2-5 . . TRBV6-5 CASTPAGGIETQYF TGTGCCAGCACCCCAGCCGGGGGAATAGAGACCCAGTACTTC
TRBJ2-1 . . TRBV4-2 CASSQELRTPLWEQFF TGTGCCAGCAGCCAAGAGTTAAGGACACCCCTCTGGGAGCAGTTCTTC
TRBJ2-7 few . TRBV29-1 CSVGLNRAYEQYF TGCAGCGTTGGATTGAACAGGGCCTACGAGCAGTACTTC
TRBJ1-5 once . TRBV27 CASSTRGAQPQHF TGTGCCAGCAGTACCCGGGGGGCTCAGCCCCAGCATTTT
TRBJ1-2 . TRBD1 TRBV6-2/TRBV6-3 CASSLVGQVSLNYGYTF TGTGCCAGCAGCCTCGTGGGACAGGTTTCATTAAACTATGGCTACACCTTC
TRBJ2-2 many . TRBV11-2 CATRGAGELFF TGTGCCACACGTGGCGCCGGGGAGCTGTTTTTT
TRBJ1-1 few . TRBV19 CASNIPATEAFF TGTGCCAGCAACATACCTGCCACTGAAGCTTTCTTT
TRBJ1-2 . . TRBV28 CASSKRTGQIYGYTF TGTGCCAGCAGTAAACGGACTGGACAGATCTATGGCTACACCTTC
TRBJ2-5 . TRBD1 TRBV4-1 CASRQQGEETQYF TGCGCCAGCAGGCAACAGGGGGAAGAGACCCAGTACTTC
TRBJ1-4 many . TRBV7-6 CASSWGTDEKLFF TGTGCCAGCAGCTGGGGCACAGATGAAAAACTGTTTTTT
TRBJ2-1 . TRBD2 TRBV7-2 CASSVGTSGGPGNEQFF TGTGCCAGCTCGGTAGGGACTAGCGGGGGGCCAGGGAATGAGCAGTTCTTC
TRBJ1-2 . . TRBV12-3/TRBV12-4 CASSSRENYGYTF TGTGCCAGCAGCTCCCGAGAAAACTATGGCTACACCTTC